Listed below are T cell receptor beta chains from one sample, sequenced in a study of T cell responses to AZD1222 COVID-19 vaccine. The protocol was immunoSEQ multiplex PCR, while the TCRdb copy is restricted to in-frame clones and leaves out a portion. The data show 100,000 or so clones, around nine tenths seen once. The material was peripheral blood, obtained on day 0 of AZD1222 vaccination. Receptors were obtained from an adult in good health. The CDR3 runs from the conserved cysteine through the conserved F or W. A D gene is named only where the DNA matches it firmly. Rows give clone size only sometimes, using once, few, many, or a class for an expanded clone.

J: TRBJ2-7
V: TRBV19
size: -
D: TRBD1
CDR3: CASSTRQGAGEQYF
DNA: TGTGCCAGTAGTACCCGACAGGGGGCGGGTGAGCAGTACTTC

J: TRBJ2-3
V: TRBV9
size: -
D: -
CDR3: CASSTAGQTTDTQYF
DNA: TGTGCCAGCAGCACCGCGGGACAGACCACAGATACGCAGTATTTT

J: TRBJ2-1
V: TRBV6-2/TRBV6-3
size: -
D: -
CDR3: CASSASMDEQFF
DNA: TGTGCCAGCAGTGCATCTATGGATGAGCAGTTCTTC

J: TRBJ1-1
V: TRBV5-4
size: -
D: -
CDR3: CASSLGGRTEAFF
DNA: TGTGCCAGCAGCTTGGGGGGTCGGACTGAAGCTTTCTTT

J: TRBJ1-2
V: TRBV6-5
size: -
D: -
CDR3: CASSYSVAGNGYTF
DNA: TGTGCCAGCAGTTATAGCGTCGCAGGGAATGGCTACACCTTC

J: TRBJ1-5
V: TRBV24-1
size: -
D: -
CDR3: CATSDPKRGDNQPQHF
DNA: TGTGCCACCAGTGATCCTAAGAGGGGGGACAATCAGCCCCAGCATTTT

J: TRBJ2-5
V: TRBV19
size: -
D: TRBD2
CDR3: CASSLGGREIETQYF
DNA: TGTGCCAGTAGTCTCGGAGGGCGGGAGATTGAGACCCAGTACTTC

J: TRBJ2-1
V: TRBV4-1
size: -
D: -
CDR3: CASSQDLGSGLTGEQFF
DNA: TGCGCCAGCAGCCAAGATCTGGGGAGCGGACTCACTGGTGAGCAGTTCTTC

J: TRBJ1-6
V: TRBV4-2
size: -
D: -
CDR3: CASSQFSSPLHF
DNA: TGTGCCAGCAGCCAATTTAGTTCACCCCTCCACTTT

J: TRBJ2-2
V: TRBV24-1
size: -
D: -
CDR3: CATSPLGTVNTGELFF
DNA: TGTGCCACCAGCCCATTGGGGACCGTGAACACCGGGGAGCTGTTTTTT

J: TRBJ2-5
V: TRBV19
size: -
D: -
CDR3: CASSAQKETQYF
DNA: TGTGCCAGTAGTGCGCAGAAAGAGACCCAGTACTTC

J: TRBJ2-3
V: TRBV6-2/TRBV6-3
size: -
D: TRBD2
CDR3: CASTPLAGEADTQYF
DNA: TGTGCCAGCACCCCACTAGCGGGAGAAGCAGATACGCAGTATTTT

J: TRBJ1-1
V: TRBV19
size: -
D: -
CDR3: CASSIARNTEAFF
DNA: TGTGCCAGTAGTATAGCACGGAACACTGAAGCTTTCTTT

J: TRBJ1-2
V: TRBV2
size: -
D: -
CDR3: CASSEVVGLNYGYTF
DNA: TGTGCCAGCAGTGAAGTTGTAGGACTTAACTATGGCTACACCTTC

J: TRBJ2-7
V: TRBV5-1
size: -
D: TRBD2
CDR3: CASSARAGYDEQYF
DNA: TGCGCCAGCAGCGCTAGAGCGGGGTACGACGAGCAGTACTTC

J: TRBJ2-2
V: TRBV19
size: -
D: -
CDR3: CATWRENTGELFF
DNA: TGTGCCACCTGGCGAGAGAACACCGGGGAGCTGTTTTTT

J: TRBJ2-5
V: TRBV4-3
size: -
D: TRBD1
CDR3: CASSQGRQGLETQYF
DNA: TGCGCCAGCAGCCAAGGGAGACAGGGGTTAGAGACCCAGTACTTC

J: TRBJ1-2
V: TRBV19
size: once
D: TRBD1
CDR3: CASSIDRDSRGGYTF
DNA: TGTGCCAGTAGTATAGACCGGGACAGTCGAGGGGGCTACACCTTC

J: TRBJ1-1
V: TRBV27
size: -
D: -
CDR3: CASSLRTPYTEAFF
DNA: TGTGCCAGCAGTCTGCGGACACCCTACACTGAAGCTTTCTTT